This record looks at one TCR beta chain sequence and its context. This clonotype was picked up a small number of times. Its antigen is not yet known. The record has no base qualities; no much larger clone is one base away. Libraries were prepared through PCR. TCRdb shows the sequencer as Illumina HiSeq 2500. TCR libraries were prepared with molecular barcoding, using unique molecular identifiers to normalize TCRbeta repertoire quantification. The public sequencing data were trimmed at Q25 with fastp and processed into clonotypes with MiXCR by TCRdb, which kept only in-frame beta chains. CDR3 protein sequences are deduplicated, and each keeps its most common genes and DNA. Present in this sample are hundreds of thousands of distinct CDR3 sequences, roughly 17% of which were seen just once. The ten biggest clones cover under 1.2% of the sample. The CDR3 covers 14 residues, taking in both the cysteine and the phenylalanine. Only the CDR3 part of the read is kept: 42 bases, read in frame from the first base. Trimming leaves V shorter by 5 bases and J shorter by 7 bases, with the junction holding 12 bases beyond the gene matches. CDR1 and CDR2, looked up from the germline V gene, are SQVTM and ANQGSEA.

The data were obtained in a study of T-cell reconstitution after alpha-beta-depleted transplantation in children (dated by TCRdb to 2015 to 2016). A note on the overall study: Using TCR repertoire profiling, the study followed T-cell immune reconstitution in a quantitative way in children after TCRalphabeta/CD19-depleted allogeneic hematopoietic cell transplantation.

This clonotype originated in a human donor who donated a stem cell graft to a child with acute myeloid leukemia. This receptor chain uses TRBV29-1 and TRBJ1-2, with 8 bases in between that match TRBD1. The sample was PBMCs from the stem cell graft donor, taken from the stem cell graft. In nucleotides, the sequence is TGCAGCGTTCCGACAGGGGTAGGAAGTGGTGGCTACACCTTC. Its protein reads: CSVPTGVGSGGYTF.